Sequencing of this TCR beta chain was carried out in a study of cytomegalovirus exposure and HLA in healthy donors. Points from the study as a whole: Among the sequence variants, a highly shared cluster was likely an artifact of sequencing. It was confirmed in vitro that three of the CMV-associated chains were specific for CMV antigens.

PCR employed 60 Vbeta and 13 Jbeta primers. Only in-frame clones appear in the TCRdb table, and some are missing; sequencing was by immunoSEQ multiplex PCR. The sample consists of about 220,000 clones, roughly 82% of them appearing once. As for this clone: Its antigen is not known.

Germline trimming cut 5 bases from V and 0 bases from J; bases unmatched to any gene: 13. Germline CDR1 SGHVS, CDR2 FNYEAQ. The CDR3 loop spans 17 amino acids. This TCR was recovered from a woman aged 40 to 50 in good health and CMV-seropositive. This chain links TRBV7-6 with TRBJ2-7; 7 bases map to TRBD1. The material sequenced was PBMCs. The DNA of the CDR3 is TGTGCCAGCAGCGCCCGCCCCCCGGGACAGAGCTCCTACGAGCAGTACTTC. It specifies CASSARPPGQSSYEQYF.